Below are 19 T cell receptor beta chains sequenced from a single sample in a study of cytomegalovirus exposure and HLA in healthy donors. 13 Jbeta primers and 60 Vbeta primers were used for the PCR. Profiled with immunoSEQ multiplex PCR; TCRdb holds only in-frame clones, not every one. The sample yields over 90,000 clones, 50% to 70% seen once. Material for sequencing was PBMCs. All receptors come from a human donor in good health.

The V and J genes are TRBV30 and TRBJ1-2, with 8 bases matching TRBD1. The CDR3 has 13 residues. The trim removed 8 bases at V and 5 bases at J, leaving 10 bases unmatched. The germline V gene has CDR1 GTSNPN and CDR2 SVGIG (reference sequence). Written as DNA, the CDR3 is TGTGCCGGGGCGGGACAGGTCTTTTATGGCTACACCTTC. Its protein product is CAGAGQVFYGYTF.

A few counts support this clone. The rearrangement links TRBV19 to TRBJ1-2; unclear D gene. Between the trimmed V and J ends, which lost 4 bases and 8 bases, there was a span of 11 bases. Germline V CDR1 and CDR2: LNHDA, SQIVND (reference sequence). The CDR3 consists of 12 residues. In DNA, the CDR3 is TGTGCCAGTAGTAAAACTCCTTCCGGCTACACCTTC. Protein sequence: CASSKTPSGYTF.

The chain recombines TRBV7-9 with TRBJ2-7; a weak D match, TRBD1 (6 bases). Germline V gives CDR1 SEHNR, CDR2 FQNEAQ (reference sequence). Between the trimmed V and J ends, which lost 5 bases and 2 bases, there was a span of 13 bases. The CDR3 spans 14 residues. The CDR3 DNA sequence: TGTGCCAGCAGCCCGACAGGAAATCCCTACGAGCAGTACTTC. Its translation is CASSPTGNPYEQYF.

The chain combines TRBV7-8 with TRBJ2-7, with D maybe TRBD2 (6 bases). Deletions cut 5 bases from V and 1 base from J, with 9 bases between. The CDR3 spans 13 residues. Germline V gene sequence: CDR1 SGHVS, CDR2 FQNEAQ. The chain's CDR3 is CASSAGPSYEQYF. CDR3 nucleotide sequence: TGTGCCAGCAGCGCGGGACCATCCTACGAGCAGTACTTC.

The rearrangement uses TRBV10-3 and TRBJ2-2; the D gene is possibly TRBD2 (6 bases). Germline V gene lookup returns CDR1 ENHRY and CDR2 SYGVKD. Trimming left V 0 bases short and J 3 bases short, with 17 bases between. CDR3 size: 18 residues. This CDR3 is CAISESWDFGVYTGELFF. The CDR3 DNA reads TGTGCCATCAGTGAGTCGTGGGACTTCGGGGTCTACACCGGGGAGCTGTTTTTT.

CDR3 coding DNA: TGTGCCAGCAGCTTAGTGGCGGGGGCTCGGGCTTTCTTT. This translates into CASSLVAGARAFF. The V gene is TRBV7-9, the J gene TRBJ1-1; possibly TRBD1 for D (6 bases). The CDR3 has 13 amino acids. CDR1 is SEHNR, CDR2 FQNEAQ, per germline (reference sequence). V gave up 1 base and J gave up 11 bases, with 14 bases separating them. The full variable domain, rest sourced from reference TRBV7-9 and TRBJ1-1, is DTGVSQNPRHKITKRGQNVTFRCDPISEHNRLYWYRQTLGQGPEFLTYFQNEAQLEKSRLLSDRFSAERPKGSFSTLEIQRTEQGDSAMYLCASSLVAGARAFFGQGTRLTVV.

The chain employs TRBV19 and TRBJ2-5; TRBD1 aligns across 7 bases. Germline V gene data show CDR1 as LNHDA and CDR2 as SQIVND (reference sequence). After removal of 7 bases from V and 3 bases from J, the junction contained 14 bases not matched to a gene. The CDR3 is made up of 16 amino acids. CDR3 in amino acids: CASTPTFQQGEETQYF. CDR3 nucleotide sequence: TGTGCCAGTACCCCAACGTTTCAGCAGGGGGAAGAGACCCAGTACTTC.

V gene TRBV7-9 combines with J gene TRBJ2-5, with TRBD1 matching over 9 bases. Trimming cost V 5 bases and J 5 bases; bases outside gene matches: 6. The CDR3 totals 14 residues. Per germline, CDR1 SEHNR and CDR2 FQNEAQ (reference sequence). The CDR3 nucleotides are TGTGCCAGCAGCCAGGGACAGGGAGGTGAGACCCAGTACTTC. It specifies CASSQGQGGETQYF. Combining the CDR3 with reference TRBV7-9 and TRBJ2-5 gives the whole variable domain DTGVSQNPRHKITKRGQNVTFRCDPISEHNRLYWYRQTLGQGPEFLTYFQNEAQLEKSRLLSDRFSAERPKGSFSTLEIQRTEQGDSAMYLCASSQGQGGETQYFGPGTRLLVL.

The chain links TRBV19 to TRBJ1-3; D may be TRBD1 (6 bases). This CDR3 spans 19 amino acids. Germline CDR1 is LNHDA and CDR2 is SQIVND (reference sequence). Trimming removed 0 bases at V and 2 bases at J, with 20 bases between. CDR3 nucleotide sequence: TGTGCCAGTAGTATAGATCGGACCGGGACATCGTATGCTGGAAACACCATATATTTT. Its protein is CASSIDRTGTSYAGNTIYF.

The chain couples TRBV28 to TRBJ2-1; the match to TRBD2 covers 8 bases. The CDR3 covers 21 residues. V lost 3 bases, J lost 4 bases, and 23 bases stayed unmatched. CDR1 is MDHEN, CDR2 SYDVKM, per germline. The CDR3: CASSFPPESGRVSVVYNEQFF. DNA of the CDR3: TGTGCCAGCAGTTTTCCCCCTGAAAGCGGGAGAGTATCCGTCGTATACAATGAGCAGTTCTTC.

The rearrangement joins TRBV28 to TRBJ2-5, with 9 bases aligning to TRBD1. This CDR3 has 13 residues. With V trimmed by 9 bases and J by 2 bases, 4 bases remained unmatched. The germline V gene has CDR1 MDHEN and CDR2 SYDVKM. In DNA, the CDR3 is TGTGCCAGTGGGGACAGGGTGCAAGAGACCCAGTACTTC. Protein sequence: CASGDRVQETQYF.

The J gene is TRBJ2-5, the V gene TRBV5-4; a weak D match, TRBD2 (6 bases). CDR1 is SGHNT, CDR2 YYREEE, per germline (reference sequence). The CDR3 sequence is 15 residues long. The V end was cut by 0 bases, the J end by 5 bases, with 14 bases between. Written as DNA, the CDR3 is TGTGCCAGCAGCTTGGCGTCCGGGAGTACGGAGACCCAGTACTTC. It specifies CASSLASGSTETQYF.

The chain uses TRBV4-2 and TRBJ1-5; the D gene is possibly TRBD1 (6 bases). Germline V gene lookup returns CDR1 LGHNA and CDR2 YNFKEQ. The germline V and J ends were trimmed by 4 bases and 1 base, with 14 bases remaining between them. This CDR3 has 16 residues. CDR3 protein: CASSPIQGSSNQPQHF. In DNA form, the CDR3 reads TGTGCCAGCAGCCCAATACAGGGATCCAGCAATCAGCCCCAGCATTTT.

The V call is TRBV7-2, the J call TRBJ2-7; 8 bases line up with TRBD2. The germline gives CDR1 SGHTA, CDR2 FQGNSA. The V gene end was trimmed by 5 bases and the J gene end by 0 bases; junction bases not matched to a gene: 15. The CDR3 has 18 residues. The CDR3 DNA reads TGTGCCAGCAGCCTCCCCGGGGGGGCTAGCGGTTACTCCTACGAGCAGTACTTC. This translates into CASSLPGGASGYSYEQYF.

The chain links TRBV2 to TRBJ2-2, with D maybe TRBD2 (6 bases). Trimming stripped 4 bases from V and 2 bases from J, with 14 bases between. Germline CDR1 SNHLY, CDR2 FYNNEI. The CDR3 loop spans 16 amino acids. CDR3 nucleotides: TGTGCCAGCAGTGCGCTCGAGCGGGCCAACACCGGGGAGCTGTTTTTT. Translated, it gives CASSALERANTGELFF.

There are a few counts of this clone. This rearrangement joins TRBV7-3 to TRBJ2-3; TRBD2 matches at 8 bases. V lost 0 bases, J lost 4 bases, and 3 bases stayed unmatched. The germline V gene has CDR1 SGHTA and CDR2 FQGTGA. The CDR3 spans 15 residues. The CDR3 DNA reads as TGTGCCAGCAGCTTAACTAGCGGGAATCCAGATACGCAGTATTTT. Translated, it gives CASSLTSGNPDTQYF.

This sequence joins TRBV5-1 and TRBJ2-3, with no clear D. The CDR3 loop spans 14 amino acids. V lost 7 bases and J lost 0, with 12 bases in between. Per the germline V gene, CDR1 is SGHRS and CDR2 is YFSETQ. This chain's CDR3 is CASGEHTSTDTQYF. Here the CDR3 DNA reads TGCGCCAGCGGAGAGCATACTAGCACAGATACGCAGTATTTT. Together with reference TRBV5-1 and TRBJ2-3, the CDR3 gives the full variable domain: KAGVTQTPRYLIKTRGQQVTLSCSPISGHRSVSWYQQTPGQGLQFLFEYFSETQRNKGNFPGRFSGRQFSNSRSEMNVSTLELGDSALYLCASGEHTSTDTQYFGPGTRLTVL.

This clone was seen a handful of times. J is TRBJ2-7 and V is TRBV4-1; maybe TRBD1 (5 bases). This CDR3 is 16 amino acids long. Germline lookup yields CDR1 MGHRA and CDR2 YSYEKL. With 2 bases removed from V and 3 bases from J, the gap between germline ends came to 17 bases. CDR3 sequence reads: CASSQWLTVNDYEQYF. The CDR3 nucleotides read TGCGCCAGCAGCCAATGGTTGACAGTAAACGACTACGAGCAGTACTTC.

This clone was found a few times. The rearrangement links TRBV5-4 to TRBJ2-7; D unresolved. Trimming removed 4 bases from V and 1 base from J, with 12 bases in between. Looked up from germline, CDR1 is SGHNT and CDR2 is YYREEE (reference sequence). The CDR3 covers 14 residues. The CDR3 DNA is TGTGCCAGCAGCCCCAAACCCCGGTCCTACGAGCAGTACTTC. This sequence encodes CASSPKPRSYEQYF.